Listed below are T cell receptor beta chains from one sample, sequenced in a study of post-analysis software for immune sequencing data. Each CDR3 protein gets one entry after TCRdb re-called the PCR reads with MiXCR. The sample carries around 200,000 distinct CDR3 sequences, approximately 28% recorded once. The specimen sequenced was blood. These TCRs come from a girl under 18 with multiple sclerosis. The CDR3 runs from the conserved cysteine through the conserved F or W. The D gene is left open where the match is weak. Some rows mark clone size as missing; the rest say once, few, many or name a class of expanded clone.

-	-	14	TRBV28	TRBJ2-1	CASSLSNRGAEQFF	TGTGCCAGCAGTTTATCTAATAGGGGAGCTGAGCAGTTCTTC
TRBD2	many	15	TRBV6-6	TRBJ2-1	CASSYTAGSGNEQFF	TGTGCCAGCAGTTACACAGCGGGGTCCGGCAATGAGCAGTTCTTC
-	few	12	TRBV5-1	TRBJ2-3	CASSFLPDTQYF	TGCGCCAGCAGCTTCCTCCCCGATACGCAGTATTTT
TRBD1	many	17	TRBV5-1	TRBJ2-1	CASSLSLFVGQGDEQFF	TGCGCCAGCAGCTTGTCCCTCTTCGTTGGGCAGGGGGATGAGCAGTTCTTC
-	-	13	TRBV6-6	TRBJ1-1	CASTPAGTYEAFF	TGTGCCAGCACCCCGGCCGGGACCTATGAAGCTTTCTTT
TRBD1	-	15	TRBV28	TRBJ1-5	CASSWPGTGKQPQHF	TGTGCCAGCAGTTGGCCGGGGACAGGGAAACAGCCCCAGCATTTT
-	many	11	TRBV7-9	TRBJ2-7	CAGGQAYEQYF	TGTGCCGGCGGACAAGCCTACGAGCAGTACTTC
-	-	13	TRBV20-1	TRBJ1-5	CSARSDFNQPQHF	TGCAGTGCTAGGTCAGATTTCAATCAGCCCCAGCATTTT
-	many	15	TRBV6-2/TRBV6-3	TRBJ2-1	CASSYSGTGRGEQFF	TGTGCCAGCAGTTACTCTGGGACCGGACGGGGTGAGCAGTTCTTC
-	-	14	TRBV6-1	TRBJ2-7	CASSEAPDSYEQYF	TGTGCCAGCAGTGAAGCACCCGACAGCTACGAGCAGTACTTC
-	many	14	TRBV6-5	TRBJ2-1	CASGLQGEVNEQFF	TGTGCCAGCGGTCTACAGGGAGAAGTGAATGAGCAGTTCTTC
TRBD1	many	14	TRBV6-6	TRBJ2-7	CASSRQGSMGEQYF	TGTGCCAGCAGCCGACAGGGAAGTATGGGCGAGCAGTACTTC
-	many	16	TRBV12-3/TRBV12-4	TRBJ1-6	CASSSRGNSYNSPLHF	TGTGCCAGCAGTTCCAGGGGAAACTCCTATAATTCACCCCTCCACTTT
-	-	16	TRBV6-6	TRBJ1-1	CASSYSIGGAGTEAFF	TGTGCCAGCAGTTACTCGATTGGGGGCGCAGGCACTGAAGCTTTCTTT
-	many	13	TRBV11-2	TRBJ1-2	CASSLGQMDFYTF	TGTGCCAGCAGCTTAGGCCAAATGGACTTCTACACCTTC
-	few	16	TRBV7-9	TRBJ1-2	CASSETGTLVSDGYTF	TGTGCCAGCAGTGAGACCGGGACCCTGGTGTCGGATGGCTACACCTTC
-	many	13	TRBV10-3	TRBJ1-2	CAISIGSGLGYTF	TGTGCCATCAGCATTGGGTCTGGTCTTGGCTACACCTTC
TRBD2	few	16	TRBV7-2	TRBJ2-1	CASSPRGSGSYNEQFF	TGTGCCAGCAGCCCCCGGGGTAGCGGGTCCTACAATGAGCAGTTCTTC
-	many	15	TRBV5-1	TRBJ1-2	CASSLVQGILYGYTF	TGCGCCAGCAGCTTGGTACAGGGAATTCTCTATGGCTACACCTTC
-	many	11	TRBV6-5	TRBJ2-7	CASGNGYEQYF	TGTGCCAGCGGGAATGGCTACGAGCAGTACTTC